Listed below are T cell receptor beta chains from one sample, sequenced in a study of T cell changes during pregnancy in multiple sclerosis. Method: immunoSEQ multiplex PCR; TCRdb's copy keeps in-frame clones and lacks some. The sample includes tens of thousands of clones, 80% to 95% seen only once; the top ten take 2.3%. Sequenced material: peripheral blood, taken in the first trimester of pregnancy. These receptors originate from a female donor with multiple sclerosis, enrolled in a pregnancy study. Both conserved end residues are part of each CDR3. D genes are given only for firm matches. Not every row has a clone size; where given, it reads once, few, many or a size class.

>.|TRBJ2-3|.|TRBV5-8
TGTGCCAGCAGCTTGGGCAGGGGTAGCACAGATACGCAGTATTTT
CASSLGRGSTDTQYF
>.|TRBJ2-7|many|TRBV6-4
TGTGCCAGCAGTGAACGGGACAACTACGAGCAGTACTTC
CASSERDNYEQYF
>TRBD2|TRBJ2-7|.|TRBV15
TGTGCCACCAGCAGAGATCGAAATAGCGGGAGCTCCTACGAGCAGTACTTC
CATSRDRNSGSSYEQYF
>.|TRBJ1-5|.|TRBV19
TGTGCCAGTAGCATGGGCTATCAAACGCCCCAGCATTTT
CASSMGYQTPQHF
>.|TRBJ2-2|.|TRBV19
TGTGCCGGACTCTCCAGTCGCACCGGGGAGCTGTTTTTT
CAGLSSRTGELFF
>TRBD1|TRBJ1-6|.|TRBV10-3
TGTGCCATCAGTGAGTTACCGGGACAGGGGGATTCACCCCTCCACTTT
CAISELPGQGDSPLHF
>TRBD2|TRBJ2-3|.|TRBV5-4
TGTGCCAGCAGCTTGGCCCCTAGCGGGAGGGCCTACGGAACAGATACGCAGTATTTT
CASSLAPSGRAYGTDTQYF
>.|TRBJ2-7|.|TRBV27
TGTGCCAGCAGTTTACAGGGCCCCTACGAGCAGTACTTC
CASSLQGPYEQYF
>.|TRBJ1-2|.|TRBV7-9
TGTGCCAGCAGCTTAGGCACGGGGTTGACCCACGGCTACACCTTC
CASSLGTGLTHGYTF
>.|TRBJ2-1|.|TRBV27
TGTGCCAGCAGTTTACGCGGTTTCGATGAGCAGTTCTTC
CASSLRGFDEQFF
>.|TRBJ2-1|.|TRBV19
TGTGCCACTACGACAGGTATCAGATCCATTGAGCAGTTCTTC
CATTTGIRSIEQFF
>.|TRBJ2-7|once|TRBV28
TGTGCCAGCAGAGGTCCGGTCGGGACAAGGAGCTACGAGCAGTACTTC
CASRGPVGTRSYEQYF
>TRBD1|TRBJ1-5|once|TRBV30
TGTGCCTGGAGTCGGGACAGGGGGCCGAATCAGCCCCAGCATTTT
CAWSRDRGPNQPQHF
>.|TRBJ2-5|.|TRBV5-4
TGTGCCAGCAGCTTGGACAGGCAGTTGGCGACCCAGTACTTC
CASSLDRQLATQYF
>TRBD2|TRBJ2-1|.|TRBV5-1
TGCGCCAGCAGCTTGGCCCGAGGCGGGAGGGCCCCCAATGAGCAGTTCTTC
CASSLARGGRAPNEQFF
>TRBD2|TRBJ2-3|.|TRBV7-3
TGTGCCAGCAGCTTCCTAGCGGGCACAGATACGCAGTATTTT
CASSFLAGTDTQYF
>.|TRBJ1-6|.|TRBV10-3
TGTGCCATCAGTGACGGGAGCTCCTATAATTCACCCCTCCACTTT
CAISDGSSYNSPLHF
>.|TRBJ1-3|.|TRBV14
TGTGCCAGCAGCCAAGGGAGGGGCGGAAACACCATATATTTT
CASSQGRGGNTIYF
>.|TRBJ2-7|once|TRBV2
TGTGCCAGCAGTGACGCAGGGGGCGGGAGCTCCTACGAGCAGTACTTC
CASSDAGGGSSYEQYF
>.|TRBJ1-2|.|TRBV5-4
TGTGCCAGCAGCTTGGGATCGGCCGATCGGGGTATCTATGGCCACACCTTC
CASSLGSADRGIYGHTF
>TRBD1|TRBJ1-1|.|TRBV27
TGTGCCAGCAGTTTTGTGGGACAGAAGACTGAAGCTTTCTTT
CASSFVGQKTEAFF
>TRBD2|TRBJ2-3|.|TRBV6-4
TGTGCCAGCAGTGAAGGGACTAGCGAGGCAGATACGCAGTATTTT
CASSEGTSEADTQYF
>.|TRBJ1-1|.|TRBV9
TGTGCCAGCAGCGTAGTATCGGGCACTGAAGCTTTCTTT
CASSVVSGTEAFF
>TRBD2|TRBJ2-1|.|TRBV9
TGTGCCAGCAGCGTAGGCCCTAGCGGGAGTTACAATGAGCAGTTCTTC
CASSVGPSGSYNEQFF
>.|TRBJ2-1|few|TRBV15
TGTGCCACCAGCAGCATTACAGGGTATGAGCAGTTCTTC
CATSSITGYEQFF
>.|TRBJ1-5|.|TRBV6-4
TGTGCCAGCAGTGATTCGTATAGCAATCAGCCCCAGCATTTT
CASSDSYSNQPQHF